The 15 T cell receptor beta chains reported below all come from one sample, sequenced in a study of blood T cell repertoires in COVID-19. Some clones are missing from TCRdb's copy, which holds only in-frame ones; the method was immunoSEQ multiplex PCR. The sample carries 200,000 to 250,000 clones, about 87% recorded once. Sequencing was performed on PBMCs or T cells enriched from blood (not recorded which). The receptor source for this set is a man aged 45-60 years who had been exposed to COVID-19.

The V and J genes are TRBV7-3 and TRBJ2-1; perhaps TRBD2 as D (6 bases). The CDR3 contains 14 residues. The germline V gene has CDR1 SGHTA and CDR2 FQGTGA. Deletions cut 3 bases from V and 6 bases from J, with 12 bases between. In DNA, the CDR3 is TGTGCCAGCAGCTTTAGCGGCATGACCAATGAGCAGTTCTTC. Amino acids: CASSFSGMTNEQFF.

The V gene is TRBV2, the J gene TRBJ2-7; D is unresolved. The CDR3 has 14 residues. Per the germline V gene, CDR1 is SNHLY and CDR2 is FYNNEI. The ends were cut back, 5 bases at V and 1 base at J, with 12 bases in the middle. CDR3 in DNA: TGTGCCAGCAGTAGCCAGCAGACTTCCTACGAGCAGTACTTC. This codes for CASSSQQTSYEQYF.

The chain's CDR3 is CASSLRIMNTEAFF. The CDR3 DNA sequence: TGTGCCAGCAGCTTGCGGATTATGAACACTGAAGCTTTCTTT. The chain employs TRBV7-2 and TRBJ1-1, with D unresolved. V dropped 3 bases and J dropped 0 bases, with 8 bases sitting between them. The germline CDR1 and CDR2 sequences are SGHTA and FQGNSA. This CDR3 is 14 amino acids long.

Concerning this clone itself: At one end the junction does not follow the germline gene, possibly because of a read error. V gene TRBV5-1 combines with J gene TRBJ2-3, with D perhaps TRBD2 (7 bases). The V gene's germline CDR1 is SGHRS and CDR2 YFSETQ. The CDR3 consists of 18 residues. The chain's CDR3 is CARRGGGTRSLVADTQYF. CDR3 DNA: TGCGCCCGCAGAGGGGGGGGCACAAGAAGTCTAGTGGCAGATACGCAGTATTTT.

V is TRBV28 and J is TRBJ2-7; 7 nucleotides align to TRBD1. CDR3 length: 12 amino acids. The germline V gene has CDR1 MDHEN and CDR2 SYDVKM. The trim removed 4 bases at V and 8 bases at J, leaving 5 bases unmatched. Here the CDR3 DNA reads TGTGCCAGCAGTTCGACAGGGCTTCAGCAGTACGTC. It specifies CASSSTGLQQYV.

The genes are TRBV2 and TRBJ1-1, with 7 bases lining up with TRBD1. The V gene end was trimmed by 5 bases and the J gene end by 4 bases; junction bases not matched to a gene: 10. CDR1 SNHLY and CDR2 FYNNEI come from the germline V gene. CDR3 size: 15 residues. The CDR3 here is CASSTLGGPGTEAFF. DNA of the CDR3: TGTGCCAGCAGTACTCTAGGGGGCCCGGGCACTGAAGCTTTCTTT.

The sample holds one count of this clone. V and J are TRBV5-4 and TRBJ2-1; 7 bases fit TRBD2. V lost 3 bases to trimming and J lost 2 bases; unmatched junction nucleotides: 2. The CDR3 runs to 14 residues. Per the germline V gene, CDR1 is SGHNT and CDR2 is YYREEE (reference sequence). The CDR3 loop is CASSWDYTYNEQFF. CDR3 nucleotide sequence: TGTGCCAGCAGCTGGGACTACACCTACAATGAGCAGTTCTTC.

V is TRBV7-3 and J is TRBJ2-1, with D maybe TRBD1 (6 bases). Between the trimmed V and J ends, which lost 4 bases and 6 bases, there was a span of 10 bases. The CDR3 covers 13 residues. Germline loops: CDR1 SGHTA, CDR2 FQGTGA. DNA of the CDR3: TGTGCCAGCAGCTCACAGGGTCCCAATGAGCAGTTCTTC. This encodes CASSSQGPNEQFF.

The chain joins TRBV10-3 to TRBJ1-2; 10 bases match TRBD1. The V segment lost 0 bases and the J segment 7 bases; nucleotides outside the gene matches: 2. This CDR3 has 14 amino acids. CDR1 is ENHRY, CDR2 SYGVKD, per germline. The CDR3 DNA reads as TGTGCCATCAGTGAGTCCAGGGACAGGGGTGGCTACACCTTC. Its translation is CAISESRDRGGYTF.

The rearrangement uses TRBV12-5 and TRBJ1-5; D unclear. CDR3 length: 19 amino acids. Germline V gene sequence: CDR1 LGHNT, CDR2 FRNRAP. V was shortened by 5 bases and J by 1 base, with 24 bases between the two germline ends. The chain's CDR3 is CASGPDLPPGTRSNQPQHF. The DNA of the CDR3 is TGTGCTAGTGGTCCTGACCTACCCCCGGGAACAAGAAGCAATCAGCCCCAGCATTTT. Full variable domain (outside the CDR3, taken from reference TRBV12-5 and TRBJ1-5): DARVTQTPRHKVTEMGQEVTMRCQPILGHNTVFWYRQTMMQGLELLAYFRNRAPLDDSGMPKDRFSAEMPDATLATLKIQPSEPRDSAVYFCASGPDLPPGTRSNQPQHFGDGTRLSIL.

The chain has TRBV18 and TRBJ1-1; 11 bases line up with TRBD1. Looked up from germline, CDR1 is KGHSH and CDR2 is LQKENI. Trimming at V came to 6 bases and at J to 4 bases, leaving 13 bases not matched to a gene. The CDR3 totals 17 residues. The CDR3 sequence is CASSSLLSGTGGTEAFF. DNA of the CDR3: TGTGCCAGCTCTTCCTTATTATCCGGGACAGGGGGCACTGAAGCTTTCTTT.

V gene TRBV2 combines with J gene TRBJ1-1, with 7 bases lining up with TRBD1. The V gene end was trimmed by 5 bases and the J gene end by 2 bases; junction bases not matched to a gene: 5. CDR1 is SNHLY and CDR2 is FYNNEI in the germline V gene. The CDR3 is 14 residues long. This chain's CDR3 is CASSPGQPNTEAFF. DNA of the CDR3: TGTGCCAGCAGTCCGGGACAGCCCAACACTGAAGCTTTCTTT. The variable domain in full, with the rest retrieved from reference TRBV2 and TRBJ1-1, is EPEVTQTPSHQVTQMGQEVILRCVPISNHLYFYWYRQILGQKVEFLVSFYNNEISEKSEIFDDQFSVERPDGSNFTLKIRSTKLEDSAMYFCASSPGQPNTEAFFGQGTRLTVV.

This sequence joins TRBV24-1 and TRBJ1-5; 10 bases are a match to TRBD1. This CDR3 is built from 15 residues. The junction had 5 bases not matched to a gene; V was cut back by 4 bases and J by 6 bases. Per the germline V gene, CDR1 is KGHDR and CDR2 is SFDVKD. Here the CDR3 reads CATSEHGTGVQPQHF. In DNA form, the CDR3 reads TGTGCCACCAGTGAACATGGGACAGGGGTTCAGCCCCAGCATTTT.

The chain is built from TRBV7-3 and TRBJ2-5, with 7 bases matching TRBD1. V trimming: 5 bases; J trimming: 4 bases; junction bases outside the gene matches: 1. This CDR3 is 12 amino acids long. CDR1 is SGHTA, CDR2 FQGTGA, per germline. CDR3 nucleotides: TGTGCCAGCAGCCGGGACAGAGAGACCCAGTACTTC. Amino acids: CASSRDRETQYF.

The chain has TRBV19 and TRBJ1-1, with D possibly being TRBD1 (5 bases). The CDR3 runs 12 residues. Germline CDR1 is LNHDA and CDR2 is SQIVND (reference sequence). V was shortened by 0 bases and J by 11 bases, with 10 bases between the two germline ends. CDR3 sequence reads: CASSIDRTRAFF. For the CDR3, the DNA is TGTGCCAGTAGTATAGATCGGACACGGGCTTTCTTT.